The next 8 T cell receptor beta chains were all read from a single sample in a study of blood T cells in healthy people across ages. Primers used in a second PCR of roughly 7 to 11 cycles were a sample-barcoded 5' primer and a J-beta primer mix. Using its own MiXCR run on the 5' RACE reads, TCRdb lists one record per CDR3 protein. This sample has about 1.7 million distinct CDR3 sequences, with under 30% found just once. The sample comprised blood. Receptor source: a woman in her thirties in good health.

This clonotype has more than one count but fewer than ten. The chain recombines TRBV6-6 with TRBJ1-2; D possibly corresponds to TRBD1 (6 bases). Germline loops: CDR1 MNHNY, CDR2 SVGAGI (reference sequence). The CDR3 has 12 amino acids. V dropped 5 bases and J dropped 6 bases, with 10 bases sitting between them. CDR3 sequence (DNA): TGTGCCAGCAGTATCAGGGGCGATGGCTACACCTTC. This sequence encodes CASSIRGDGYTF.

The gene calls are TRBV28 and TRBJ2-5; 9 bases are shared with TRBD1. Germline-derived CDR1 and CDR2 are MDHEN and SYDVKM. The trim removed 6 bases at V and 0 bases at J, leaving 11 bases unmatched. The CDR3 length is 17 residues. CDR3 region: CASSSSGTGRYQETQYF. CDR3 nucleotide sequence: TGTGCCAGCAGCTCCTCCGGGACAGGGAGGTACCAAGAGACCCAGTACTTC.

This clonotype was seen a handful of times. This chain links TRBV5-8 with TRBJ1-5; 8 nucleotides line up with TRBD1. Germline V gene sequence: CDR1 SGHTS, CDR2 YDEGEE. V lost 6 bases and J lost 3; bases outside the gene matches: 5. The CDR3 runs 14 residues. The CDR3: CASTRTGFNQPQHF. The DNA for the CDR3 is TGTGCCAGCACCCGGACAGGGTTCAATCAGCCCCAGCATTTT.

A word on this clonotype: Sequence at one end of the junction differs from germline and may be a read error. The V and J genes are TRBV29-1 and TRBJ2-3, with 9 bases lining up with TRBD1. The CDR3 is 16 amino acids. CDR1 is SQVTM, CDR2 ANQGSEA, per germline. This chain's CDR3 is CSVGAGQGFGTGTQYF. CDR3 DNA sequence: TGCAGCGTTGGGGCGGGACAGGGTTTTGGTACAGGTACGCAGTATTTT.

This clonotype was recorded many times. V gene TRBV29-1 combines with J gene TRBJ2-7, with D hard to call. The CDR3 is made up of 12 amino acids. Trimming removed 4 bases at V and 7 bases at J, with 14 bases between. CDR1 SQVTM and CDR2 ANQGSEA come from the germline V gene. The CDR3 is CSVVGGAGEQYF. The CDR3 nucleotides read TGCAGCGTTGTGGGCGGCGCCGGGGAGCAGTACTTC.

This clonotype was observed a single time. At one end, the junction sequence differs from germline, possibly due to a read error. The chain couples TRBV11-2 to TRBJ2-1; 11 positions agree with TRBD2. Germline V lookup: CDR1 SGHAT, CDR2 FQNNGV. The CDR3 runs to 18 residues. As DNA, the CDR3 is TGTGCCAGCAGTTTCGGGACTAGCGGAATCCTAAACTACAATGAGCGGTTCTTC. Translated, it gives CASSFGTSGILNYNERFF.

The J gene is TRBJ1-6, the V gene TRBV7-9, with D possibly TRBD1 on 6 matching bases. Deletions cut 2 bases from V and 10 bases from J, with 15 bases between. Germline values: CDR1 SEHNR, CDR2 FQNEAQ (reference sequence). The CDR3 is made up of 15 amino acids. For the CDR3, the DNA is TGTGCCAGCAGCTTATCGTACGGGGGCGACTCACCCCTCCACTTT. Its protein product is CASSLSYGGDSPLHF.

The genes are TRBV29-1 and TRBJ1-2; no clear D gene. The CDR3 contains 13 residues. Trimming pared 3 bases from V and 6 bases from J, leaving 14 bases between. Germline CDR1 and CDR2: SQVTM and ANQGSEA. CDR3 sequence (DNA): TGCAGCGTTGAGGGTAGGGTTTTTGATGGCTACACCTTC. Protein sequence: CSVEGRVFDGYTF.